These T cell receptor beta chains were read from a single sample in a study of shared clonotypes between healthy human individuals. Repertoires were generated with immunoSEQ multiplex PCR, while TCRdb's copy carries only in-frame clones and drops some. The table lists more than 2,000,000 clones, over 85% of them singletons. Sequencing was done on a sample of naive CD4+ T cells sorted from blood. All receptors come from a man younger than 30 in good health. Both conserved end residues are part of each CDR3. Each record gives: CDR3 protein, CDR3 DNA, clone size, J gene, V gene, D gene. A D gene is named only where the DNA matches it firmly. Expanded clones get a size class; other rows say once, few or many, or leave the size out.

CDR3 protein: CAISAGEGQPQHF; CDR3 DNA: TGTGCCATCAGTGCGGGGGAAGGGCAGCCCCAGCATTTT; clone size: -; J gene: TRBJ1-5; V gene: TRBV10-3; D gene: -
CDR3 protein: CASSEWQPNTEAFF; CDR3 DNA: TGTGCCAGCAGTGAGTGGCAGCCGAACACTGAAGCTTTCTTT; clone size: -; J gene: TRBJ1-1; V gene: TRBV2; D gene: -
CDR3 protein: CANKRISAGINEKLFF; CDR3 DNA: TGTGCCAACAAACGGATTTCTGCGGGGATTAATGAAAAACTGTTTTTT; clone size: -; J gene: TRBJ1-4; V gene: TRBV25-1; D gene: -
CDR3 protein: CASSLTGNNQPQHF; CDR3 DNA: TGTGCCAGCAGCTTAACAGGGAACAATCAGCCCCAGCATTTT; clone size: -; J gene: TRBJ1-5; V gene: TRBV11-2; D gene: -
CDR3 protein: CASSLLMVATDTQYF; CDR3 DNA: TGCGCCAGCAGCCTACTTATGGTGGCCACAGATACGCAGTATTTT; clone size: -; J gene: TRBJ2-3; V gene: TRBV4-1; D gene: -
CDR3 protein: CAWSVGHHRETQYF; CDR3 DNA: TGTGCCTGGAGTGTGGGTCACCACCGAGAGACCCAGTACTTC; clone size: -; J gene: TRBJ2-5; V gene: TRBV30; D gene: -
CDR3 protein: CASGSLAGTGGRGYTF; CDR3 DNA: TGTGCTAGTGGTAGCCTCGCCGGGACAGGGGGTCGGGGCTACACCTTC; clone size: -; J gene: TRBJ1-2; V gene: TRBV12-5; D gene: TRBD1
CDR3 protein: CASSLVGGLGRETQYF; CDR3 DNA: TGTGCCAGCAGCTTAGTCGGGGGGTTGGGCCGGGAGACCCAGTACTTC; clone size: -; J gene: TRBJ2-5; V gene: TRBV7-2; D gene: TRBD2
CDR3 protein: CASSEQGGTSYEQYF; CDR3 DNA: TGTGCCAGCAGTGAACAGGGGGGGACCTCCTACGAGCAGTACTTC; clone size: -; J gene: TRBJ2-7; V gene: TRBV2; D gene: -
CDR3 protein: CASRLAGYNSPLHF; CDR3 DNA: TGTGCCAGCAGGTTGGCGGGGTATAATTCACCCCTCCACTTT; clone size: -; J gene: TRBJ1-6; V gene: TRBV7-2; D gene: -
CDR3 protein: CASSGGQGKAGNTIYF; CDR3 DNA: TGCGCCAGCAGCGGGGGACAGGGAAAAGCTGGAAACACCATATATTTT; clone size: -; J gene: TRBJ1-3; V gene: TRBV5-1; D gene: TRBD1
CDR3 protein: CASSAGISGNTIYF; CDR3 DNA: TGTGCCAGCAGCGCCGGGATCTCTGGAAACACCATATATTTT; clone size: -; J gene: TRBJ1-3; V gene: TRBV11-2; D gene: -
CDR3 protein: CASSSEKQGRLFF; CDR3 DNA: TGCGCCAGCAGCTCCGAAAAACAGGGAAGGCTGTTTTTT; clone size: -; J gene: TRBJ1-4; V gene: TRBV5-1; D gene: -
CDR3 protein: CATGWAGSNGELFF; CDR3 DNA: TGTGCCACCGGTTGGGCAGGGTCTAACGGGGAGCTGTTTTTT; clone size: -; J gene: TRBJ2-2; V gene: TRBV7-6; D gene: -
CDR3 protein: CASSPDREAFTDTQYF; CDR3 DNA: TGTGCCAGCAGCCCCGACAGGGAAGCCTTCACAGATACGCAGTATTTT; clone size: -; J gene: TRBJ2-3; V gene: TRBV13; D gene: TRBD1
CDR3 protein: CASSATSVTTGELFF; CDR3 DNA: TGTGCCAGCAGTGCAACTAGCGTGACCACCGGGGAGCTGTTTTTT; clone size: -; J gene: TRBJ2-2; V gene: TRBV6-4; D gene: TRBD2
CDR3 protein: CASTLPGRVEVAFF; CDR3 DNA: TGCGCCAGCACTCTCCCCGGCAGGGTAGAAGTAGCTTTCTTT; clone size: -; J gene: TRBJ1-1; V gene: TRBV10-2; D gene: -
CDR3 protein: CASSRDRGNTQYF; CDR3 DNA: TGTGCCAGCAGCAGGGACAGGGGGAATACGCAGTATTTT; clone size: -; J gene: TRBJ2-3; V gene: TRBV5-6; D gene: TRBD1
CDR3 protein: CASSRTERALTF; CDR3 DNA: TGTGCCAGCAGCCGGACAGAAAGGGCGCTCACCTTC; clone size: -; J gene: TRBJ1-2; V gene: TRBV5-6; D gene: -
CDR3 protein: CASSAGQGVPNEKLFF; CDR3 DNA: TGTGCCAGCAGCGCGGGACAGGGTGTTCCTAATGAAAAACTGTTTTTT; clone size: -; J gene: TRBJ1-4; V gene: TRBV7-2; D gene: TRBD1
CDR3 protein: CSGGSGSNTGELFF; CDR3 DNA: TGCAGCGGGGGTAGCGGATCAAACACCGGGGAGCTGTTTTTT; clone size: once; J gene: TRBJ2-2; V gene: TRBV29-1; D gene: -
CDR3 protein: CASKLRDRGLYEQYF; CDR3 DNA: TGTGCCAGCAAGCTCCGGGACAGGGGGCTCTACGAGCAGTACTTC; clone size: once; J gene: TRBJ2-7; V gene: TRBV2; D gene: TRBD1
CDR3 protein: CASSLGLAGDNEQFF; CDR3 DNA: TGTGCCAGCAGCTTGGGCCTAGCGGGGGACAATGAGCAGTTCTTC; clone size: -; J gene: TRBJ2-1; V gene: TRBV5-4; D gene: TRBD2
CDR3 protein: CASSFEADTQYF; CDR3 DNA: TGTGCCAGCAGCTTCGAGGCAGATACGCAGTATTTT; clone size: -; J gene: TRBJ2-3; V gene: TRBV7-9; D gene: -
CDR3 protein: CASTGQGPSLYQETQYF; CDR3 DNA: TGTGCCAGCACGGGACAGGGGCCGTCCCTCTACCAAGAGACCCAGTACTTC; clone size: -; J gene: TRBJ2-5; V gene: TRBV2; D gene: TRBD1
CDR3 protein: CASSPPGRGTIGDEQFF; CDR3 DNA: TGTGCCAGCAGCCCCCCAGGAAGGGGGACGATAGGGGATGAGCAGTTCTTC; clone size: -; J gene: TRBJ2-1; V gene: TRBV9; D gene: -
CDR3 protein: CATSRDLSSSGGAWGTDTQYF; CDR3 DNA: TGTGCCACCAGCAGAGATCTTTCATCTAGCGGGGGGGCCTGGGGCACAGATACGCAGTATTTT; clone size: -; J gene: TRBJ2-3; V gene: TRBV15; D gene: TRBD2
CDR3 protein: CASSPRRWQGMNTEAFF; CDR3 DNA: TGTGCCAGCTCACCACGTCGTTGGCAGGGGATGAACACTGAAGCTTTCTTT; clone size: -; J gene: TRBJ1-1; V gene: TRBV18; D gene: -
CDR3 protein: CASSSRGTGSWNEQFF; CDR3 DNA: TGTGCCAGCTCAAGCAGGGGCACAGGGAGTTGGAATGAGCAGTTCTTC; clone size: -; J gene: TRBJ2-1; V gene: TRBV18; D gene: -
CDR3 protein: CASSPGTLEGTQYF; CDR3 DNA: TGTGCCAGCAGTCCCGGGACTCTGGAAGGGACCCAGTACTTC; clone size: -; J gene: TRBJ2-5; V gene: TRBV28; D gene: -
CDR3 protein: CASSITGLAGSDTQYF; CDR3 DNA: TGTGCCAGTAGTATCACCGGACTAGCGGGATCAGATACGCAGTATTTT; clone size: -; J gene: TRBJ2-3; V gene: TRBV19; D gene: TRBD2
CDR3 protein: CASSPRLAGVGEQYF; CDR3 DNA: TGTGCCAGCAGCCCCAGACTAGCGGGAGTGGGAGAGCAGTACTTC; clone size: -; J gene: TRBJ2-7; V gene: TRBV7-2; D gene: TRBD2
CDR3 protein: CASSPGPGYEQYF; CDR3 DNA: TGTGCCAGCAGCCCGGGACCGGGCTACGAGCAGTACTTC; clone size: -; J gene: TRBJ2-7; V gene: TRBV7-9; D gene: -
CDR3 protein: CASRRDRGNTGELFF; CDR3 DNA: TGTGCCAGCAGACGGGACAGGGGAAACACCGGGGAGCTGTTTTTT; clone size: -; J gene: TRBJ2-2; V gene: TRBV7-2; D gene: TRBD1
CDR3 protein: CASSEFSGLPVYEQYF; CDR3 DNA: TGTGCCAGCAGTGAATTCTCGGGACTACCAGTCTACGAGCAGTACTTC; clone size: -; J gene: TRBJ2-7; V gene: TRBV6-1; D gene: TRBD2
CDR3 protein: CATRLGDTQYF; CDR3 DNA: TGTGCCACCCGGTTAGGAGATACGCAGTATTTT; clone size: -; J gene: TRBJ2-3; V gene: TRBV19; D gene: -
CDR3 protein: CASSWTGRTDTQYF; CDR3 DNA: TGTGCCAGCAGCTGGACAGGGCGCACAGATACGCAGTATTTT; clone size: -; J gene: TRBJ2-3; V gene: TRBV11-2; D gene: TRBD1
CDR3 protein: CASSQRAGVSGYEQYF; CDR3 DNA: TGCGCCAGCAGCCAGAGAGCGGGAGTATCAGGCTACGAGCAGTACTTC; clone size: -; J gene: TRBJ2-7; V gene: TRBV5-1; D gene: TRBD2
CDR3 protein: CASSGNLAGYTDTQYF; CDR3 DNA: TGCGCCAGCAGTGGGAATTTAGCGGGGTACACAGATACGCAGTATTTT; clone size: -; J gene: TRBJ2-3; V gene: TRBV10-2; D gene: TRBD2
CDR3 protein: CASSLIGTSGSSYEQYF; CDR3 DNA: TGTGCCAGCAGCCTAATTGGGACTAGCGGGAGCTCCTACGAGCAGTACTTC; clone size: -; J gene: TRBJ2-7; V gene: TRBV11-2; D gene: TRBD2
CDR3 protein: CASSQARINSNQPQHF; CDR3 DNA: TGCGCCAGCAGCCAAGCTAGAATTAATAGCAATCAGCCCCAGCATTTT; clone size: -; J gene: TRBJ1-5; V gene: TRBV4-1; D gene: -
CDR3 protein: CASSPGRMNTEAFF; CDR3 DNA: TGTGCCAGCAGCCCGGGTCGTATGAACACTGAAGCTTTCTTT; clone size: once; J gene: TRBJ1-1; V gene: TRBV7-2; D gene: -
CDR3 protein: CASSGSGGRREGGNTIYF; CDR3 DNA: TGTGCCAGCAGCGGTTCGGGGGGGAGGCGCGAGGGTGGAAACACCATATATTTT; clone size: -; J gene: TRBJ1-3; V gene: TRBV9; D gene: -
CDR3 protein: CASRGTGHNQPQHF; CDR3 DNA: TGTGCCAGCAGGGGGACAGGGCACAATCAGCCCCAGCATTTT; clone size: -; J gene: TRBJ1-5; V gene: TRBV7-9; D gene: TRBD1
CDR3 protein: CASSFPGTGYNEQFF; CDR3 DNA: TGTGCCAGCAGCTTCCCCGGGACAGGTTACAATGAGCAGTTCTTC; clone size: -; J gene: TRBJ2-1; V gene: TRBV7-2; D gene: TRBD1
CDR3 protein: CASSPNSGTSGGASEQYF; CDR3 DNA: TGCGCCAGCAGCCCTAACTCCGGAACTAGCGGGGGGGCGAGCGAGCAGTACTTC; clone size: -; J gene: TRBJ2-7; V gene: TRBV5-1; D gene: TRBD2
CDR3 protein: CASSQDPSGSGNEQFF; CDR3 DNA: TGCGCCAGCAGCCAAGACCCTAGCGGGAGCGGCAATGAGCAGTTCTTC; clone size: -; J gene: TRBJ2-1; V gene: TRBV4-1; D gene: TRBD2
CDR3 protein: CASSLDRGIGGETQYF; CDR3 DNA: TGCGCCAGCAGCCTCGACAGGGGGATAGGAGGGGAGACCCAGTACTTC; clone size: -; J gene: TRBJ2-5; V gene: TRBV5-1; D gene: TRBD1
CDR3 protein: CASSPQQPGSRTDTQYF; CDR3 DNA: TGTGCCAGCTCACCCCAGCAGCCTGGGAGTCGCACAGATACGCAGTATTTT; clone size: -; J gene: TRBJ2-3; V gene: TRBV18; D gene: -
CDR3 protein: CASSLDYYEQYF; CDR3 DNA: TGCGCCAGCAGCTTGGACTACTACGAGCAGTACTTC; clone size: -; J gene: TRBJ2-7; V gene: TRBV5-1; D gene: -
CDR3 protein: CASSFFGAPLHF; CDR3 DNA: TGTGCCAGCTCCTTTTTCGGGGCACCCCTCCACTTT; clone size: once; J gene: TRBJ1-6; V gene: TRBV13; D gene: -
CDR3 protein: CAIRTDLAGETQYF; CDR3 DNA: TGTGCCATCAGAACCGACCTCGCGGGAGAGACCCAGTACTTC; clone size: -; J gene: TRBJ2-5; V gene: TRBV10-3; D gene: -
CDR3 protein: CASSLGTGDYGYTF; CDR3 DNA: TGTGCCAGCTCACTAGGGACAGGGGACTATGGCTACACCTTC; clone size: -; J gene: TRBJ1-2; V gene: TRBV18; D gene: TRBD1
CDR3 protein: CSARTVDGYTF; CDR3 DNA: TGCAGTGCTAGGACAGTAGATGGCTACACCTTC; clone size: -; J gene: TRBJ1-2; V gene: TRBV20-1; D gene: -
CDR3 protein: CASKSRLWEQYF; CDR3 DNA: TGTGCCAGCAAGTCACGACTGTGGGAGCAGTACTTC; clone size: once; J gene: TRBJ2-7; V gene: TRBV6-1; D gene: -
CDR3 protein: CASSAEPGTRSGANVLTF; CDR3 DNA: TGTGCCAGCAGTGCCGAACCGGGGACTCGCTCTGGGGCCAACGTCCTGACTTTC; clone size: -; J gene: TRBJ2-6; V gene: TRBV6-1; D gene: -
CDR3 protein: CASSEAAGKYGYTF; CDR3 DNA: TGTGCCAGCAGTGAAGCGGCAGGGAAGTATGGCTACACCTTC; clone size: -; J gene: TRBJ1-2; V gene: TRBV6-1; D gene: -